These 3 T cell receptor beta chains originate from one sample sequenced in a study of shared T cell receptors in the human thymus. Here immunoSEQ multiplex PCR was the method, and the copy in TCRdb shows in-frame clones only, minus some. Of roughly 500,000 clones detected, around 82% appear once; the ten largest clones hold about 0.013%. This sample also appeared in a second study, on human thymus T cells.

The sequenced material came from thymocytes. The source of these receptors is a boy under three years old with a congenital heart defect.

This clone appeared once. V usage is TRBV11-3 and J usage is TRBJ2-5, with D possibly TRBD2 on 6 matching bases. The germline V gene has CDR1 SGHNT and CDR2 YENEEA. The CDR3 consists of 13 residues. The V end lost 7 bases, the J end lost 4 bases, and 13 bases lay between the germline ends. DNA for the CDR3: TGTGCCAGCACCATATCCGGGGGAGAGACCCAGTACTTC. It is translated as CASTISGGETQYF.

The CDR3 loop is CASSKDGTLDKLRCGTQYF. The CDR3 bases are TGTGCCAGCAGCAAAGACGGAACCTTGGACAAGCTTAGGTGTGGTACGCAGTATTTT. The genes are TRBV21-1 and TRBJ2-3; whether TRBD1, the table's D call, matches the DNA was not checked. TRBV21-1 is noted as a pseudogene. The length of the CDR3 is 19 residues.

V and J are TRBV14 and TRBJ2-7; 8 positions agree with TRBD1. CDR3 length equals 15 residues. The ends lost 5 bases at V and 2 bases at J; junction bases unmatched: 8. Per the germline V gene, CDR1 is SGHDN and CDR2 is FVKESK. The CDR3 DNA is TGTGCCAGCAGCGGACAGGGACTTGGACCCTACGAGCAGTACTTC. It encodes CASSGQGLGPYEQYF.